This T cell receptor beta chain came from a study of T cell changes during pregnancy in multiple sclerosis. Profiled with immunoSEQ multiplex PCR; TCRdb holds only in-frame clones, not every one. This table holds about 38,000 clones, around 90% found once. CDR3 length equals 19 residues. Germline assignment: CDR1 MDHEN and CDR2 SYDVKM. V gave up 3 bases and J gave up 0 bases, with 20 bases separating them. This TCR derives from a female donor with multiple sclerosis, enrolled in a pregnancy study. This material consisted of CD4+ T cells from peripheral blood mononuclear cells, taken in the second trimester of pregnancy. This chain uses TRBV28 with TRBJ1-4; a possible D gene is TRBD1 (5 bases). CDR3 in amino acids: CASSFGRAYRGATNEKLFF. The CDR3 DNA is TGTGCCAGCAGTTTCGGCAGGGCTTATAGGGGTGCAACTAATGAAAAACTGTTTTTT.